A selection of T cell receptor beta chains follows, all from one sample in a study of blood T cell repertoires in COVID-19. Some clones are missing from TCRdb's copy, which holds only in-frame ones; the method was immunoSEQ multiplex PCR. The top ten clones hold around 2.5% of a sample with some 320,000 clones, around 90% of them seen once. The material sequenced was PBMCs or T cells enriched from blood (not recorded which). These receptors originate from a man between 60 and 75 years old who had recovered from COVID-19. CDR3s include the opening cysteine and the closing phenylalanine or tryptophan. The order of the fields is D gene, clone size, J gene, V gene, CDR3 protein, CDR3 DNA. The D gene is left open where the match is weak. Clone size is given for some rows only: seen once, a few or many times, or a class if the clone is expanded.

>TRBD1|.|TRBJ1-4|TRBV19
CASTLTGPNEKLFF
TGTGCCAGTACCCTGACAGGGCCTAATGAAAAACTGTTTTTT
>TRBD2|.|TRBJ2-5|TRBV4-1
CASSQRTSGSLETQYF
TGCGCCAGCAGCCAACGGACTAGCGGATCTCTGGAGACCCAGTACTTC
>.|.|TRBJ2-5|TRBV7-8
CASSWQGWGTQYF
TGTGCCAGCAGCTGGCAGGGATGGGGGACCCAGTACTTC
>TRBD1|.|TRBJ2-7|TRBV9
CASSPGQFSYEQYF
TGTGCCAGCAGCCCGGGACAGTTCTCCTACGAGCAGTACTTC
>TRBD2|.|TRBJ2-1|TRBV11-1
CASSLASGAYNEQFF
TGTGCCAGCAGCTTGGCTAGCGGGGCCTACAATGAGCAGTTCTTC
>TRBD2|.|TRBJ2-7|TRBV4-2
CASSPLGTGGSYEQYF
TGTGCCAGCAGCCCCCTTGGGACGGGAGGCTCCTACGAGCAGTACTTC
>TRBD2|.|TRBJ2-3|TRBV18
CASSLIGGASGTDTQYF
TGTGCCAGCTCACTGATCGGGGGGGCCTCAGGCACAGATACGCAGTATTTT
>.|.|TRBJ1-2|TRBV3-1/TRBV3-2
CASSQESRQRYGYTF
TGTGCCAGCAGCCAAGAATCACGACAGAGATATGGCTACACCTTC
>.|.|TRBJ1-1|TRBV7-3
CASSLNRDNEAFF
TGTGCCAGCAGCTTAAACCGGGACAATGAAGCTTTCTTT
>.|.|TRBJ1-4|TRBV4-1
CASSQAARGLEAEKLFF
TGCGCCAGCAGCCAAGCAGCTCGGGGTTTGGAGGCTGAAAAACTGTTTTTT
>.|.|TRBJ2-3|TRBV12-2
CASRLGAGGFSDTQYF
TGTGCAAGTCGCTTAGGCGCGGGGGGTTTCTCAGATACGCAGTATTTT
>.|.|TRBJ2-2|TRBV7-9
CASSWPSGGAVTGELFF
TGTGCCAGCAGCTGGCCCAGTGGGGGCGCGGTAACCGGGGAGCTGTTTTTT
>.|.|TRBJ1-1|TRBV5-6
CASSFRRATEAFF
TGTGCCAGCAGCTTTAGGAGGGCCACTGAAGCTTTCTTT
>.|.|TRBJ1-5|TRBV10-3
CAISEDSVGQPQHF
TGTGCCATCAGTGAGGACAGCGTAGGGCAGCCCCAGCATTTT
>TRBD1|once|TRBJ1-1|TRBV6-5
CASRAGTGNTEAFF
TGTGCCAGCAGGGCCGGGACAGGGAACACTGAAGCTTTCTTT
>TRBD1|once|TRBJ1-4|TRBV19
CASKTGTGNEKLFF
TGTGCCAGTAAAACCGGGACAGGAAATGAAAAACTGTTTTTT
>.|.|TRBJ1-6|TRBV7-3
CASSKRGRIAGNSPLHF
TGTGCCAGCAGCAAGAGGGGCCGGATAGCGGGGAATTCACCCCTCCACTTT
>.|.|TRBJ2-1|TRBV30
CAWSGRGPNYNEQFF
TGTGCCTGGAGTGGGAGGGGGCCAAATTACAATGAGCAGTTCTTC
>.|.|TRBJ2-2|TRBV5-1
CASSALQGAGELFF
TGCGCCAGCAGCGCCCTACAGGGCGCCGGGGAGCTGTTTTTT
>TRBD1|.|TRBJ2-7|TRBV19
CASSMSYRTGDTYEQYF
TGTGCCAGTAGTATGTCGTACCGGACAGGGGATACCTACGAGCAGTACTTC
>TRBD2|.|TRBJ2-1|TRBV4-1
CASSLGRLGTSNEQFF
TGCGCCAGCAGCCTCGGCCGGTTGGGGACTAGCAATGAGCAGTTCTTC
>TRBD2|.|TRBJ2-2|TRBV19
CASQGLAGVSGGPTNTGELFF
TGTGCCAGCCAGGGACTAGCGGGAGTCTCGGGCGGCCCAACGAACACCGGGGAGCTGTTTTTT